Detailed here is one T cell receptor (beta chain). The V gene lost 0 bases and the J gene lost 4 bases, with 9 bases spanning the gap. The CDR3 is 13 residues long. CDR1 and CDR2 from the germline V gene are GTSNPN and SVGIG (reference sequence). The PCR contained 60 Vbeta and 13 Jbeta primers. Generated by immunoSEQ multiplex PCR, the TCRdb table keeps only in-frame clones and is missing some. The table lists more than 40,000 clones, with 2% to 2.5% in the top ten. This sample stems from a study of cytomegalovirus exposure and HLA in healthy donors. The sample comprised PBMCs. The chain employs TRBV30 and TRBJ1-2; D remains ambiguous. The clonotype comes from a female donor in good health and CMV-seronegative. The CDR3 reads CAWSVAGSYGYTF. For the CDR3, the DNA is TGTGCCTGGAGTGTAGCGGGGAGCTATGGCTACACCTTC. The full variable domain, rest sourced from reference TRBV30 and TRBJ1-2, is SQTIHQWPATLVQPVGSPLSLECTVEGTSNPNLYWYRQAAGRGLQLLFYSVGIGQISSEVPQNLSASRPQDRQFILSSKKLLLSDSGFYLCAWSVAGSYGYTFGSGTRLTVV.